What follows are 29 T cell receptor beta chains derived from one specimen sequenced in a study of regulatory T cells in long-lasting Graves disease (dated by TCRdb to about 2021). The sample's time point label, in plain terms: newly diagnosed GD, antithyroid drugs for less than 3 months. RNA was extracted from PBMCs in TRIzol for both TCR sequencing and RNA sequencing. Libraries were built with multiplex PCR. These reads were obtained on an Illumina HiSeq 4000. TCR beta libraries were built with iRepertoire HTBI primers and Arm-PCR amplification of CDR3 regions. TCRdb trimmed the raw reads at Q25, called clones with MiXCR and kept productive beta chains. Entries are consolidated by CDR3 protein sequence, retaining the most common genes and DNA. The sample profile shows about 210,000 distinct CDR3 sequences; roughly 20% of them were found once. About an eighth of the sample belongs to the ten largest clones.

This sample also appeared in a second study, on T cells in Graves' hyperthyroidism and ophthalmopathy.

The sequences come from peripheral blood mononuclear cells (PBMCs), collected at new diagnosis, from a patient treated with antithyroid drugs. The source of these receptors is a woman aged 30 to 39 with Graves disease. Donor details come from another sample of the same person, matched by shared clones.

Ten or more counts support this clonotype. In DNA form, the CDR3 reads TGTGCCAGCGGTCAGATGAACACTGAAGCTTTCTTT. It translates to CASGQMNTEAFF. The rearrangement uses TRBV11-2 and TRBJ1-1; D not certain. Germline V lookup: CDR1 SGHAT, CDR2 FQNNGV. V lost 8 bases to trimming and J lost 0 bases, with 7 bases between them. This CDR3 is 12 amino acids long. Combining the CDR3 with reference TRBV11-2 and TRBJ1-1 gives the whole variable domain EAGVAQSPRYKIIEKRQSVAFWCNPISGHATLYWYQQILGQGPKLLIQFQNNGVVDDSQLPKDRFSAERLKGVDSTLKIQPAKLEDSAVYLCASGQMNTEAFFGQGTRLTVV.

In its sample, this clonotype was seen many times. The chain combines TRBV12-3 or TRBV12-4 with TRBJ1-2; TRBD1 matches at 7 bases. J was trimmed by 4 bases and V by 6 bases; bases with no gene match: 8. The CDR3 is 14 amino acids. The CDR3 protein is CASSLRQGSYGYTF. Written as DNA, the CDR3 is TGTGCCAGCAGCCTGCGACAGGGCTCCTATGGCTACACCTTC.

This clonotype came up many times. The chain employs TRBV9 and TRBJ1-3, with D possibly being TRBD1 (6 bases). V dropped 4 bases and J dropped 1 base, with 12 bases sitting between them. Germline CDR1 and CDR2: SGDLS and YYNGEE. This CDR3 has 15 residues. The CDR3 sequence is CASSPRGQSGNTIYF. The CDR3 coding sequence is TGTGCCAGCAGCCCCCGGGGGCAATCTGGAAACACCATATATTTT. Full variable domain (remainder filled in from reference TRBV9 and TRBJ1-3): DSGVTQTPKHLITATGQRVTLRCSPRSGDLSVYWYQQSLDQGLQFLIQYYNGEERAKGNILERFSAQQFPDLHSELNLSSLELGDSALYFCASSPRGQSGNTIYFGEGSWLTVV.

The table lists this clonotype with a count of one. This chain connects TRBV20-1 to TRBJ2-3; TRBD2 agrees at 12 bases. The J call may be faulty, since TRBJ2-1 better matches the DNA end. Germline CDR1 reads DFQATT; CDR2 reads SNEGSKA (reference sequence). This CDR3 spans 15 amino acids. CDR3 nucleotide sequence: TGCAGTGCTATTCCTCCTAGCGGGAGGGGCAATGAGCAGTTCTTC. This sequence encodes CSAIPPSGRGNEQFF.

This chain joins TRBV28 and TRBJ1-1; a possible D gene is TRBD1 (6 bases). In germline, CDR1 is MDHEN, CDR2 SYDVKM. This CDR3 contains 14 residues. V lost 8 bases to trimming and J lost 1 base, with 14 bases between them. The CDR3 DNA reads TGTGCCAGCCGCTCCCCGGGACAGAACACTGAAGCTTTCTTT. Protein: CASRSPGQNTEAFF. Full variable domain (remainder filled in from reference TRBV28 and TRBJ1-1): DVKVTQSSRYLVKRTGEKVFLECVQDMDHENMFWYRQDPGLGLRLIYFSYDVKMKEKGDIPEGYSVSREKKERFSLILESASTNQTSMYLCASRSPGQNTEAFFGQGTRLTVV.

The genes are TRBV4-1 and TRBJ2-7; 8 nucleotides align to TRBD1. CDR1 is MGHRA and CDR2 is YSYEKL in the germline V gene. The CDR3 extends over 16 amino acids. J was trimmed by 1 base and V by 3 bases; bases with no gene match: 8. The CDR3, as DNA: TGCGCCAGCAGCCAGGCCCTGGGACAGGTGTCCTACGAGCAGTACTTC. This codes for CASSQALGQVSYEQYF.

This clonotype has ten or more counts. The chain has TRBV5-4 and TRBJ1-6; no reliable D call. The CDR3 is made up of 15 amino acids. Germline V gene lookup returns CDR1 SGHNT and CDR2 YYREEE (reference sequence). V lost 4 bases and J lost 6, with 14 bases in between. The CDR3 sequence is CASSQIQMGNSPLHF. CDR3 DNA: TGTGCCAGCAGCCAAATTCAGATGGGTAATTCACCCCTCCACTTT.

The CDR3 nucleotides are TGTGCCAGCAGCTTGACCCCGGACGGAGCGAACACTGAAGCTTTCTTT. Protein: CASSLTPDGANTEAFF. J is TRBJ1-1 and V is TRBV28; D gene ambiguous. Germline V gives CDR1 MDHEN, CDR2 SYDVKM. This CDR3 region has 16 residues. The V gene lost 6 bases and the J gene lost 1 base, with 18 bases spanning the gap.

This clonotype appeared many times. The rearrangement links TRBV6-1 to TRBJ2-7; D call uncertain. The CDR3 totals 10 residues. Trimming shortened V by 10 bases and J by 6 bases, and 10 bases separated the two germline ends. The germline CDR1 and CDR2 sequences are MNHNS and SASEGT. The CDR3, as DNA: TGTGCCACGGAATTCGGCGAGCAGTACTTC. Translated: CATEFGEQYF.

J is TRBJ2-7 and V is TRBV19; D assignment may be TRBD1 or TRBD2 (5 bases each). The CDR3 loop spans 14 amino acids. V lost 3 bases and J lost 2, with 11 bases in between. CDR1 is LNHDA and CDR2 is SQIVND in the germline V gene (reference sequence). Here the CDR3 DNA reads TGTGCCAGTAGTATTGGGACCGGTCCCTACGAGCAGTACTTC. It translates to CASSIGTGPYEQYF.

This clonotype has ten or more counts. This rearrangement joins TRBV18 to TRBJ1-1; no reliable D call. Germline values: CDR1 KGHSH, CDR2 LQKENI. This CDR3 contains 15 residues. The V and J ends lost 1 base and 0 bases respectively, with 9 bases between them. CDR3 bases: TGTGCCAGCTCACCACTAGACACCCTGAACACTGAAGCTTTCTTT. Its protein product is CASSPLDTLNTEAFF.

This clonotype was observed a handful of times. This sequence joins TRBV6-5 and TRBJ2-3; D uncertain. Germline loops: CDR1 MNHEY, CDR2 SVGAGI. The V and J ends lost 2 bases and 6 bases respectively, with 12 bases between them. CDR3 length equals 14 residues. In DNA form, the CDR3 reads TGTGCCAGCAGTTACCCTGCCGTGGGGGATACGCAGTATTTT. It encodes CASSYPAVGDTQYF.

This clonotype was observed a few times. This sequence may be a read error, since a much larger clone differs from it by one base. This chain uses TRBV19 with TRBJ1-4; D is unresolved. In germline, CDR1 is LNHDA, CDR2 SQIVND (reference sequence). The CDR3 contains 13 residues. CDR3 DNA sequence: TGTGCCTGTAGTGAGAGTTCGCGAGAAAAACTGTTTTTT. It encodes CACSESSREKLFF.

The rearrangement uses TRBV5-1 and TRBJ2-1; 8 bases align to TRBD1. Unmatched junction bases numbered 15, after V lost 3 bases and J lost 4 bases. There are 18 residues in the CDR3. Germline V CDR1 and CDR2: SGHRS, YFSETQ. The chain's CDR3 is CASSSASGQAPVYNEQFF. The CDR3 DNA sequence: TGCGCCAGCAGCTCCGCCTCGGGACAGGCTCCAGTTTACAATGAGCAGTTCTTC.

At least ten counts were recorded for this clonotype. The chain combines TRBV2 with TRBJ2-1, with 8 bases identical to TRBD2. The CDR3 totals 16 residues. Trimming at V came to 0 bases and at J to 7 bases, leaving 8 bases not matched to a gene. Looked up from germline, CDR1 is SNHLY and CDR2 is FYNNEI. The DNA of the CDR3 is TGTGCCAGCAGTGAAGCGGCAGCGGGGGTCACTAATGAGCAGTTCTTC. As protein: CASSEAAAGVTNEQFF.

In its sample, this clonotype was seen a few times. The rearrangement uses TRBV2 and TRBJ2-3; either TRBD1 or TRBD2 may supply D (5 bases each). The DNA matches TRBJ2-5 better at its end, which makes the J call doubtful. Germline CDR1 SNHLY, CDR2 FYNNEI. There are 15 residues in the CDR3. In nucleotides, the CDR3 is TGTGCCAGCAGTGAATCTATTGGGGCGGGAGAGACCCAGTACTTC. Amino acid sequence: CASSESIGAGETQYF.

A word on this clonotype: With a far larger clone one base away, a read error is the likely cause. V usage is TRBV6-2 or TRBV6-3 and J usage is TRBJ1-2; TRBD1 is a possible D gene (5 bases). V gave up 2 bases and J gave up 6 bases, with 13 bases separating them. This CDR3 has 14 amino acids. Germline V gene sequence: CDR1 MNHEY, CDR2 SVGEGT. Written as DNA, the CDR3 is TGTGCCAGCAGTTACAGGGGTGTCGGAAATGGCTACACCTTC. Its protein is CASSYRGVGNGYTF.

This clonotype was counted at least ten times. CDR3 protein: CATSDLGDNNEQFF. The CDR3 coding sequence is TGTGCCACCAGTGACCTAGGGGACAACAATGAGCAGTTCTTC. This chain links TRBV24-1 with TRBJ2-1; tentative D call: TRBD1 (6 bases). V dropped 4 bases and J dropped 5 bases, with 11 bases sitting between them. CDR1 and CDR2 from the germline V gene are KGHDR and SFDVKD. CDR3 length: 14 residues.

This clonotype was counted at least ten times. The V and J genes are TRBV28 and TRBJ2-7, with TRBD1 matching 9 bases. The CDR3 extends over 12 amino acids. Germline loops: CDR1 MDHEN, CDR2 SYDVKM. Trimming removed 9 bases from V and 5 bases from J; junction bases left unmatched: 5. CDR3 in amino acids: CASWGDRDEQYF. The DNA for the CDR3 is TGTGCCAGTTGGGGGGACAGGGACGAGCAGTACTTC.

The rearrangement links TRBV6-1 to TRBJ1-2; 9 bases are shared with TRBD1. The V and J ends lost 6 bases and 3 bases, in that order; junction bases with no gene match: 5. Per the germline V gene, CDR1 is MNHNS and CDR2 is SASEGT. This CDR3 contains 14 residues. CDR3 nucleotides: TGTGCCAGCAGAATAGGACAGGGGTACTATGGCTACACCTTC. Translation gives CASRIGQGYYGYTF.

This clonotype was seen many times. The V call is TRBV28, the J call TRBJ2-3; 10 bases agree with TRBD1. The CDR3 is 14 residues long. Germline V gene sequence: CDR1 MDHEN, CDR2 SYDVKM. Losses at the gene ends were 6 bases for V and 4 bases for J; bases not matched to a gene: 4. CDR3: CASRDRGIADTQYF. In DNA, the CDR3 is TGTGCCAGCAGGGACAGGGGGATCGCAGATACGCAGTATTTT.

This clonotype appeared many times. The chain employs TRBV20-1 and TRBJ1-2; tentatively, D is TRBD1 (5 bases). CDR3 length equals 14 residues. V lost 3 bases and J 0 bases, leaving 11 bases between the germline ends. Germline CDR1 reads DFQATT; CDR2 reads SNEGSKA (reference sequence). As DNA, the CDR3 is TGCAGTGCTAGGGAAGGGGAATCTAACTATGGCTACACCTTC. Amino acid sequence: CSAREGESNYGYTF.

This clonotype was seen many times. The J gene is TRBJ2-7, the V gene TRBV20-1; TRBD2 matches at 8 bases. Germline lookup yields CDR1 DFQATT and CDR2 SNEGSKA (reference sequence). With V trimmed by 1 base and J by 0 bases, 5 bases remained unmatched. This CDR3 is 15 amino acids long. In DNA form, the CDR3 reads TGCAGTGCTAGAGCACCGGGGGGGCCCTCCTACGAGCAGTACTTC. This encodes CSARAPGGPSYEQYF.

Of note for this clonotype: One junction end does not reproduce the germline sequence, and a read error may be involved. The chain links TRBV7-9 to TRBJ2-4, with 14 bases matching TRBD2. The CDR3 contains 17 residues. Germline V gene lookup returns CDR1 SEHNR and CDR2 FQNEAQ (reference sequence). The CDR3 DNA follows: TGTGCCAGCAGCTCCCTTTCGGGACTAGCGGGAGTGAATGAGTGGTTCTTC. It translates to CASSSLSGLAGVNEWFF.

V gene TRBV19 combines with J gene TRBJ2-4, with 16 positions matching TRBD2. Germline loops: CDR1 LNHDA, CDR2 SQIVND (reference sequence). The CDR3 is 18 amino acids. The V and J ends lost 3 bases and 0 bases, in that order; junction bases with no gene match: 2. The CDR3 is CASSMGTSGRGAKNIQYF. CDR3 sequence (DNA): TGTGCCAGTAGTATGGGGACTAGCGGGAGGGGAGCCAAAAACATTCAGTACTTC.

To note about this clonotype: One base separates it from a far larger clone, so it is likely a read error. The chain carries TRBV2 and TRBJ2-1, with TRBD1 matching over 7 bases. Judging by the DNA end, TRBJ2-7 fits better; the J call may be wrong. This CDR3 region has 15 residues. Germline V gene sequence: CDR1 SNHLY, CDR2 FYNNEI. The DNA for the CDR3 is TGTGCCAGCAGTGAGCAGGGACAGATCTCCTACGAGCAGTACTTC. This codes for CASSEQGQISYEQYF.

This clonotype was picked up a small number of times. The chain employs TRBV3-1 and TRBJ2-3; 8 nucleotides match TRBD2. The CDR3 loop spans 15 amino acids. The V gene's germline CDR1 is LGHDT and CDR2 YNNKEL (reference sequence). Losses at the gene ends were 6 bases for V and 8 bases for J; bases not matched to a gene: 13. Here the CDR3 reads CASRLLADRRLTQYF. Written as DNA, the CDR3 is TGTGCCAGCAGACTACTAGCGGACCGTCGCCTTACGCAGTATTTT.

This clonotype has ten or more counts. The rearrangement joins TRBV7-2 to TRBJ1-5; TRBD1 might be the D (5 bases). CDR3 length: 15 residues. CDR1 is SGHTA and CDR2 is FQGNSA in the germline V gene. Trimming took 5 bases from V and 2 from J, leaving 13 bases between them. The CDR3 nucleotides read TGTGCCAGCAGCCCCCTGGGGGAGCGCAATCAGCCCCAGCATTTT. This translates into CASSPLGERNQPQHF.

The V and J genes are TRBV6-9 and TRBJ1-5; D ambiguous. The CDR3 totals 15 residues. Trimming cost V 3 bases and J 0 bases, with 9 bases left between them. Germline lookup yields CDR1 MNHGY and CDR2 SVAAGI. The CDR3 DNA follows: TGTGCCAGCAGTTACCGCGACGGTAGCAATCAGCCCCAGCATTTT. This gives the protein CASSYRDGSNQPQHF.